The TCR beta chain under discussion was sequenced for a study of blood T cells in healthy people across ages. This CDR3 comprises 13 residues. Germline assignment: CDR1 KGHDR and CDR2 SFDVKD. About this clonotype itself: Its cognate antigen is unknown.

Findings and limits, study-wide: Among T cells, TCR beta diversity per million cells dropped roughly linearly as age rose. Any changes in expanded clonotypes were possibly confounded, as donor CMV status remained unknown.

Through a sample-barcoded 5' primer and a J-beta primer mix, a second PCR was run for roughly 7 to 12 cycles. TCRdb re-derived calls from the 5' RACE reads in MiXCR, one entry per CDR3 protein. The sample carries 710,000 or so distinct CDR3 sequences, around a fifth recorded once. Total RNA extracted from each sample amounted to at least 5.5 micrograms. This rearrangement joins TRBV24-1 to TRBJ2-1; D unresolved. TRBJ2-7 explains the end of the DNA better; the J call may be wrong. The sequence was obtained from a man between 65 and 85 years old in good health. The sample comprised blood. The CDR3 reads CATSDLTTHEQYF. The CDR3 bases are TGTGCCACCAGTGATTTGACAACTCACGAGCAGTACTTC.